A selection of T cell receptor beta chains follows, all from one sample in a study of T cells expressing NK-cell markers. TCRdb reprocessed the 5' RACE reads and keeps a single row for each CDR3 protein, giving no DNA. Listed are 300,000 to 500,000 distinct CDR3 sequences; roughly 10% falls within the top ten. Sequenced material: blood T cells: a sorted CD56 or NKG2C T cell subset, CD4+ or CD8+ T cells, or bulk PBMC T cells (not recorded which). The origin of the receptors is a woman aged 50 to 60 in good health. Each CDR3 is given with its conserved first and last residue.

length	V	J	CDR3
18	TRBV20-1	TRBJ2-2	CSAAVLGGRRVNTGELFF
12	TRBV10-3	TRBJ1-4	CATGASNEKLFF
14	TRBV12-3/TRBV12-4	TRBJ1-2	CASSLNRPGGGYTF
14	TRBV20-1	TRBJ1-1	CSASTRAGGTEAFF
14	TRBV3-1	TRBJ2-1	CASSRITGSNEQFF
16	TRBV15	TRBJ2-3	CATSRATSGMADTQYF
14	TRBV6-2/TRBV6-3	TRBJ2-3	CASSYHRSADTQYF
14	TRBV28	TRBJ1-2	CASSSHTGNYGYTF
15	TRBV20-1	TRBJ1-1	CSAPQGQGINTEAFF
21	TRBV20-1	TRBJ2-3	CSAREPPGLAGGPFNTDTQYF
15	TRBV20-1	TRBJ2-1	CSARDVRGGGNEQFF
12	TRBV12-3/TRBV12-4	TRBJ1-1	CAIWGGNTEAFF
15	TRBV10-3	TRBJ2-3	CAISESGQLGDTQYF
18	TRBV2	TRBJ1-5	CATARGQGQGLSNQPQHF
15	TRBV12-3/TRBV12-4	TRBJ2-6	CASSRTGTKANVLTF
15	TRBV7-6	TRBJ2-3	CASSLMAGHTDTQYF
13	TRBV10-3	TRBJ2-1	CAIRDAGTKEQFF
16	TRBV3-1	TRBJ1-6	CASSQVMTALNSPLHF
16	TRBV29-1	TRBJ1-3	CSVVGQGDYSGNTIYF
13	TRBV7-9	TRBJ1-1	CASSLNSNTEAFF